This T cell receptor beta chain was obtained from a study of breast tumors, draining lymph nodes, adjacent tissues (dated by TCRdb to 2016 to 2017). Looking at the study overall: The study compared TCR beta repertoires across tumor, adjacent nontumor tissue and axillary lymph nodes from breast cancer patients. The study was designed to assess the relationships and possible T-cell exchange between tumor, surrounding tissue and draining lymph node repertoires in human breast cancer. Overall study outcomes, separate from this receptor: Tumors showed preferential V and J gene usage, and their T-cell repertoire diversity fell below that of lymph nodes yet above that of nontumor tissue. The data were considered consistent with most tumor T cells being derived from the lymph node and subsequently expanding within tumor tissue. Tumor and nontumor tissue repertoires were found to be significantly more similar in luminal-like than in basal-like breast cancer. The study presented the conclusion that tumor T cells originate in lymph nodes as consistent with a hypothesis, not as something directly demonstrated.

V loses 4 bases of germline sequence and J loses 1 base, and the interval between the two ends is 11 bases. The CDR3 extends over 14 residues, inclusive of both ends. CDR3 DNA is the only sequence kept; it has 42 bases, read in frame from the first base. As encoded in the germline V gene (reference sequence), CDR1 is LNHDA while CDR2 is SQIVND. On this clonotype itself: The target of this receptor is not known. A clone one base away is much larger, so this may be a read error. The CDR3 end shows no conserved phenylalanine or tryptophan, and so a read error is likely.

Instrument used: Illumina HiSeq 2000. Multiplex PCR amplification was used to generate the TCR beta chain libraries. High-throughput sequencing was used to analyze the amplified TCR beta chain products. TCRdb applied fastp at Q25 and MiXCR to the public reads, then kept only in-frame beta chains. Every distinct CDR3 protein forms one entry, paired with its most common genes and DNA. This sample is represented by about 230,000 distinct CDR3 sequences; about 30% of them were singletons. Approximately 1.5% of the sample lies in the top ten. The lymph node samples were taken from the axillary draining lymph nodes of breast cancer patients.

This receptor chain uses TRBV19 and TRBJ2-7; D gene: possibly TRBD2, on 5 matching bases. The sequenced material came from axillary lymph node tissue. This receptor was taken from a female donor with breast cancer. Some clones in this sample may be carry-over from other donors' samples. The DNA reads TGTGCCAGTAGTAGTACTAGTAGATCCTACGAGCAGTACCTC. Its translation reads: CASSSTSRSYEQYL.